The present T cell receptor (beta chain) was sequenced within a study of identifying expanded T cells in peripheral blood. The method was immunoSEQ multiplex PCR; TCRdb's version includes in-frame clones alone and lacks a portion of them. Among some 130,000 clones listed, about 86% were seen once. Trimming removed 6 bases at V and 0 bases at J, with 9 bases between. The CDR3 totals 14 residues. Germline V gene data show CDR1 as WNHNN and CDR2 as SYGVQD (reference sequence). The V call is TRBV10-1, the J call TRBJ2-1, with a tentative D call TRBD2 (6 bases). The sample comprised blood. The TCR comes from a person aged 18 to 75 in good health. In DNA, the CDR3 is TGCGCCAGCAGACTAGCCATCTCCTACAATGAGCAGTTCTTC. It encodes CASRLAISYNEQFF.